This TCR beta chain appears in the sequencing data of a study of T cell changes during pregnancy in multiple sclerosis. There are 17 residues in the CDR3. Germline CDR1 SGDLS, CDR2 YYNGEE. V lost 4 bases and J 0 bases, leaving 18 bases between the germline ends. Produced via immunoSEQ multiplex PCR; TCRdb's table is partial and in-frame only. The sample consists of roughly 40,000 clones, more than 85% of them appearing once. V and J are TRBV9 and TRBJ2-3; possible D gene TRBD1, 5 bases. Here the sequenced sample was CD8+ T cells from peripheral blood mononuclear cells, taken in the first trimester of pregnancy. The sequence was obtained from a female donor with multiple sclerosis, enrolled in a pregnancy study. The CDR3 coding sequence is TGTGCCAGCAGCCTTAAGGACAACGCCGCTAGCACAGATACGCAGTATTTT. Its translation: CASSLKDNAASTDTQYF.